The 13 T cell receptor beta chains below all came from one sample that was sequenced in a study of OX40 agonist ivuxolimab in advanced cancers. Generated by immunoSEQ multiplex PCR, the TCRdb table keeps only in-frame clones and is missing some. Here the sample spans about 76,000 clones, roughly 85% being singletons. Source: CD4+ or CD8+ T cells sorted from blood, taken in a trial of the OX40 agonist ivuxolimab. All receptors come from an adult with an advanced solid tumor such as melanoma, head and neck, liver or kidney cancer.

The V call is TRBV18, the J call TRBJ2-3, with 9 bases aligning to TRBD2. The CDR3 has 16 residues. Unmatched junction bases numbered 9, after V lost 4 bases and J lost 4 bases. Germline V lookup: CDR1 KGHSH, CDR2 LQKENI. DNA for the CDR3: TGTGCCAGCTCACAGTGGGCGGGAGGGCCCTCAGATACGCAGTATTTT. Protein product: CASSQWAGGPSDTQYF. Variable domain in full (rest from reference TRBV18 and TRBJ2-3): NAGVMQNPRHLVRRRGQEARLRCSPMKGHSHVYWYRQLPEEGLKFMVYLQKENIIDESGMPKERFSAEFPKEGPSILRIQQVVRGDSAAYFCASSQWAGGPSDTQYFGPGTRLTVL.

The chain is built from TRBV11-3 and TRBJ1-1, with unresolved D. Between the trimmed V and J ends, which lost 2 bases and 6 bases, there was a span of 7 bases. Germline V gives CDR1 SGHNT, CDR2 YENEEA. The CDR3 has 12 residues. CDR3 residues: CASSLKHAEAFF. The CDR3, as DNA: TGTGCCAGCAGCTTAAAACACGCTGAAGCTTTCTTT.

The rearrangement joins TRBV4-3 to TRBJ2-1; 8 bases map to TRBD2. CDR1 and CDR2 (germline): LGHNA, YSLEER. V shed 0 bases and J 3 bases; nucleotides not matched to a gene: 7. The CDR3 runs 17 residues. In DNA form, the CDR3 reads TGCGCCAGCAGCCAAGAACCTAGCGGGTCGCACTACAATGAGCAGTTCTTC. As protein: CASSQEPSGSHYNEQFF.

The V call is TRBV7-2, the J call TRBJ2-1, with TRBD2 matching over 14 bases. Germline CDR1 reads SGHTA; CDR2 reads FQGNSA. V lost 5 bases and J lost 6; bases outside the gene matches: 12. The CDR3 has 18 residues. The CDR3 reads CASSPGPIGTSGSNEQFF. CDR3 DNA: TGTGCCAGCAGCCCGGGCCCGATAGGGACTAGCGGGAGCAATGAGCAGTTCTTC.

This clone occurred a few times. The rearrangement uses TRBV5-1 and TRBJ2-7, with 8 bases matching TRBD1. The CDR3 loop spans 17 amino acids. Germline CDR1 and CDR2: SGHRS and YFSETQ. Trimming removed 1 base from V and 2 bases from J; junction bases left unmatched: 11. CDR3: CASSLFLLRDRPYEQYF. CDR3 nucleotide sequence: TGCGCCAGCAGCTTGTTTTTACTTCGGGACAGGCCCTACGAGCAGTACTTC.

V and J are TRBV29-1 and TRBJ2-1; 7 positions match TRBD2. The CDR3 spans 13 residues. Germline values: CDR1 SQVTM, CDR2 ANQGSEA. V shed 2 bases and J 2 bases; nucleotides not matched to a gene: 0. CDR3 DNA sequence: TGCAGCGTTGAAACTAGCGCCTACAATGAGCAGTTCTTC. Translated, it gives CSVETSAYNEQFF.

This clone came up a few times. The V call is TRBV10-3, the J call TRBJ1-2, with D perhaps TRBD1 (5 bases). Germline loops: CDR1 ENHRY, CDR2 SYGVKD. The CDR3 contains 12 residues. Trimming removed 10 bases from V and 3 bases from J, with 12 bases in between. The DNA for the CDR3 is TGTGCCACCCCGGGGCCGTACTATGGCTACACCTTC. Translated: CATPGPYYGYTF.

This clone has a single count. This sequence joins TRBV19 and TRBJ1-5, with D unclear. Germline V lookup: CDR1 LNHDA, CDR2 SQIVND (reference sequence). This CDR3 contains 15 residues. Trimming left V 3 bases short and J 4 bases short, with 13 bases between. CDR3 nucleotides: TGTGCCAGTAGTATTGAGAGACTAATGAATCAGCCCCAGCATTTT. It is translated as CASSIERLMNQPQHF.

The chain has TRBV5-1 and TRBJ2-1, with TRBD1 identical over 10 bases. Per germline, CDR1 SGHRS and CDR2 YFSETQ. This CDR3 has 15 residues. The trim removed 2 bases at V and 7 bases at J, leaving 6 bases unmatched. For the CDR3, the DNA is TGCGCCAGCAGCTTCTGGGCGGACAGGGGGAATGAGCAGTTCTTC. This translates into CASSFWADRGNEQFF.

V usage is TRBV5-8 and J usage is TRBJ1-3; tentative D call: TRBD1 (5 bases). With 4 bases removed from V and 1 base from J, the gap between germline ends came to 9 bases. The CDR3 is 14 residues long. CDR1 and CDR2 (germline): SGHTS, YDEGEE. Written as DNA, the CDR3 is TGTGCCAGCAGCCCCAGGGTGTCTGGAAACACCATATATTTT. Translation: CASSPRVSGNTIYF.

The gene calls are TRBV27 and TRBJ2-7; the match to TRBD2 covers 12 bases. The J segment lost 9 bases and the V segment lost 2 bases, leaving 14 bases of the junction unmatched. The V gene's germline CDR1 is MNHEY and CDR2 SMNVEV (reference sequence). CDR3 length: 17 amino acids. CDR3 sequence reads: CASSLTPGTSGPTGQYF. The CDR3 bases are TGTGCCAGCAGTTTAACACCCGGGACTAGCGGGCCTACAGGGCAGTACTTC.

The chain couples TRBV7-3 to TRBJ1-1; possible D gene TRBD1, 6 bases. The CDR3 totals 15 residues. The germline V gene has CDR1 SGHTA and CDR2 FQGTGA. Deletions cut 4 bases from V and 4 bases from J, with 16 bases between. CDR3 DNA: TGTGCCAGCAGCTCTCCAGGGGCGGAGGGCACTGAAGCTTTCTTT. This gives the protein CASSSPGAEGTEAFF.

The chain joins TRBV10-3 to TRBJ2-5, with 10 nucleotides matching TRBD2. The CDR3 covers 15 residues. The germline CDR1 and CDR2 sequences are ENHRY and SYGVKD. J gave up 5 bases and V 7 bases, and 10 bases lay outside the gene matches. The CDR3 DNA reads as TGTGCCATCAAGGCTAGCGGGGGAGGACGGGAGACCCAGTACTTC. It encodes CAIKASGGGRETQYF.